This T cell receptor beta chain was recovered during a study of T-cell memory formation after mild COVID-19. This clonotype was seen only a few times. Its antigen is unidentified. The J segment lost 16 bases and the V segment lost 3 bases, leaving 13 bases of the junction unmatched. The CDR3 sequence is 16 residues long. Germline V lookup: CDR1 LGHNA, CDR2 YNFKEQ. MiXCR, run by TCRdb on the 5' RACE reads, gives a single entry per CDR3 protein. The sample lists roughly 300,000 distinct CDR3 sequences, about a sixth occurring once. Whole-study results and caveats: Of the contracting clones, CD4+ ones lay mainly in CM and EM, and CD8+ ones in EMRA. Day 15 to 85 contracting clones showed balanced CD4/CD8; later expanders leaned CD4+.

The TCR sequence derives from a man younger than 30 who had mild COVID-19 (a few samples of this study predate the infection). Cell type and time point are not known. This chain connects TRBV4-2 to TRBJ2-1; 15 nucleotides line up with TRBD2. The material sequenced was PBMCs or a T cell subset sorted from them (not recorded which). CDR3 DNA sequence: TGTGCCAGCAGCCATGATTACGGACTAGCGGGGGGGCTTGTCTTCTTC. It encodes CASSHDYGLAGGLVFF.